Each of the 15 T cell receptor beta chains below was sequenced from the same sample in a study of identical twins. MiXCR, run by TCRdb on the 5' RACE reads, gives a single entry per CDR3 protein. The sample holds 400,000 to 550,000 distinct CDR3 sequences, less than 25% seen once. This sample also belongs to another study, concerning T cells expressing NK-cell markers.

Sequencing was carried out using CD4+ T cells sorted from blood. These receptors originate from a woman aged 18 to 35 in good health.

This clonotype came up a few times. This chain connects TRBV3-1 to TRBJ2-3; maybe TRBD2 (5 bases). Trimming took 4 bases from V and 8 from J, leaving 10 bases between them. The CDR3 has 12 amino acids. Germline CDR1 and CDR2: LGHDT and YNNKEL (reference sequence). DNA for the CDR3: TGTGCCAGCAGCCGCGGACTGGGTACGCAGTATTTT. Translating gives CASSRGLGTQYF.

The rearrangement joins TRBV7-8 to TRBJ2-1; TRBD1 matches 8 bases. V lost 3 bases and J lost 7; bases outside the gene matches: 8. The CDR3 spans 15 residues. Germline CDR1 is SGHVS and CDR2 is FQNEAQ. As DNA, the CDR3 is TGTGCCAGCAGCTTGGTCCAGGGGGCGCGAAATGAGCAGTTCTTC. Translated, it gives CASSLVQGARNEQFF.

The rearrangement links TRBV30 to TRBJ2-7; no clear D. The length of the CDR3 is 14 residues. CDR1 and CDR2 from the germline V gene are GTSNPN and SVGIG (reference sequence). V gave up 0 bases and J gave up 6 bases, with 15 bases separating them. The CDR3: CAWSVPLPRAEQYF. DNA for the CDR3: TGTGCCTGGAGTGTTCCCTTACCCCGTGCCGAGCAGTACTTC.

This clonotype was seen only a few times. The V call is TRBV7-2, the J call TRBJ2-2; 10 bases align to TRBD2. V shed 5 bases, J shed 5 bases, and the junction held 11 bases outside the gene matches. The CDR3 totals 17 residues. Germline V CDR1 and CDR2: SGHTA, FQGNSA. The CDR3 DNA reads TGTGCCAGCAGCCCCCGGGGTAGCGGGAGGAAAACCGGGGAGCTGTTTTTT. Translated: CASSPRGSGRKTGELFF.

The chain carries TRBV7-3 and TRBJ2-3; D gene unclear. V dropped 0 bases and J dropped 4 bases, with 8 bases sitting between them. The CDR3 loop spans 14 amino acids. Germline V lookup: CDR1 SGHTA, CDR2 FQGTGA. CDR3 coding DNA: TGTGCCAGCAGCTTAACACTGGGTGCAGATACGCAGTATTTT. Encoded protein: CASSLTLGADTQYF.

This clonotype was observed a few times. The chain links TRBV10-3 to TRBJ2-1; the match to TRBD2 covers 7 bases. CDR3 length: 16 amino acids. The trim removed 1 base at V and 7 bases at J, leaving 10 bases unmatched. Germline CDR1 and CDR2: ENHRY and SYGVKD. The CDR3 DNA reads as TGTGCCATCAGTGAGTACGGTTGGAGCGGGGCTAATGAGCAGTTCTTC. Its translation is CAISEYGWSGANEQFF.

This chain links TRBV5-1 with TRBJ1-1; 8 positions agree with TRBD1. The CDR3 has 14 residues. Per germline, CDR1 SGHRS and CDR2 YFSETQ. Trimming removed 3 bases from V and 7 bases from J; junction bases left unmatched: 8. The CDR3: CASSSLTGVGEAFF. The CDR3 coding sequence is TGCGCCAGCAGCTCCCTGACAGGGGTCGGTGAAGCTTTCTTT. The whole variable domain, remainder taken from reference TRBV5-1 and TRBJ1-1, is KAGVTQTPRYLIKTRGQQVTLSCSPISGHRSVSWYQQTPGQGLQFLFEYFSETQRNKGNFPGRFSGRQFSNSRSEMNVSTLELGDSALYLCASSSLTGVGEAFFGQGTRLTVV.

This clonotype appeared a few times. This chain joins TRBV20-1 and TRBJ1-1, with TRBD1 matching 9 bases. The CDR3 has 15 residues. CDR1 DFQATT and CDR2 SNEGSKA come from the germline V gene (reference sequence). V trimming: 6 bases; J trimming: 4 bases; junction bases outside the gene matches: 12. Here the CDR3 DNA reads TGCAGTGCCAAAACAGGGGGCGGAGGGATCACTGAAGCTTTCTTT. Residues: CSAKTGGGGITEAFF.

The gene calls are TRBV20-1 and TRBJ1-1; 7 nucleotides match TRBD1. Germline values: CDR1 DFQATT, CDR2 SNEGSKA (reference sequence). The CDR3 spans 14 residues. The J segment lost 0 bases and the V segment lost 3 bases, leaving 4 bases of the junction unmatched. The CDR3 bases are TGCAGTGCTAGGCAGGGGGGAATGAACACTGAAGCTTTCTTT. Translating gives CSARQGGMNTEAFF.

This clonotype was picked up a small number of times. The chain links TRBV5-1 to TRBJ1-1, with TRBD1 identical over 9 bases. Germline CDR1 reads SGHRS; CDR2 reads YFSETQ. The length of the CDR3 is 14 residues. J was trimmed by 7 bases and V by 5 bases; bases with no gene match: 9. In DNA, the CDR3 is TGCGCCAGCAGAACCGGACAGGGGCGGGATGAAGCTTTCTTT. Residues: CASRTGQGRDEAFF.

This clonotype was seen a few times. The V gene is TRBV6-1, the J gene TRBJ1-2; D is ambiguous. V was shortened by 6 bases and J by 1 base, with 9 bases between the two germline ends. Germline V gene data show CDR1 as MNHNS and CDR2 as SASEGT. The CDR3 extends over 13 amino acids. The CDR3 DNA follows: TGTGCCAGCAGCCGGAGGGATAACTATGGCTACACCTTC. It is translated as CASSRRDNYGYTF.

This chain uses TRBV6-5 with TRBJ2-7; D remains unclear. CDR3 size: 13 residues. CDR1 and CDR2 from the germline V gene are MNHEY and SVGAGI. V dropped 0 bases and J dropped 3 bases, with 6 bases sitting between them. In DNA form, the CDR3 reads TGTGCCAGCAGTTACTCGACCATCTACGAGCAGTACTTC. It translates to CASSYSTIYEQYF.

This clonotype was detected only a few times. The chain joins TRBV6-1 to TRBJ2-2; D is possibly TRBD1 or TRBD2 (5 bases each). From germline, CDR1 is MNHNS and CDR2 SASEGT. There are 14 residues in the CDR3. Trimming cost V 10 bases and J 5 bases, with 17 bases left between them. Here the CDR3 DNA reads TGTGCCACCCAAACCGGGACCATGACCGGGGAGCTGTTTTTT. Translating it yields CATQTGTMTGELFF.

This rearrangement joins TRBV20-1 to TRBJ1-6; 7 bases are a match to TRBD1. Trimming at V came to 5 bases and at J to 10 bases, leaving 8 bases not matched to a gene. The CDR3 covers 13 residues. CDR1 and CDR2 (germline): DFQATT, SNEGSKA (reference sequence). Here the CDR3 reads CSASKGADSPLHF. The CDR3 nucleotides are TGCAGTGCTTCTAAGGGGGCAGACTCACCCCTCCACTTT.

The sample holds a few counts of this clonotype. The rearrangement joins TRBV20-1 to TRBJ2-3; 7 bases line up with TRBD2. CDR3 length: 13 residues. V dropped 5 bases and J dropped 7; count of bases not matched to a gene: 9. The germline V gene has CDR1 DFQATT and CDR2 SNEGSKA (reference sequence). CDR3 coding DNA: TGCAGTGCTGGGGGGGGAAATGATTATACGCAGTATTTT. Translation: CSAGGGNDYTQYF.